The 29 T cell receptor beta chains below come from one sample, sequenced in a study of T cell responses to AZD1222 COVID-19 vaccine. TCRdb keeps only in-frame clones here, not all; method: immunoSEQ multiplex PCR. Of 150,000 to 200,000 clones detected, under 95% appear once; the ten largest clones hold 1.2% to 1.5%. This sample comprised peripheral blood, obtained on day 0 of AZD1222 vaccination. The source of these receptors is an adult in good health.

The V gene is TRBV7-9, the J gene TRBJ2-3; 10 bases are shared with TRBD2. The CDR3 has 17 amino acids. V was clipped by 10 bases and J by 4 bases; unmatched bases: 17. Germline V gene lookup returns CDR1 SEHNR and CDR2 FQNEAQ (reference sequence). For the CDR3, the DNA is TGTGCCACTTCAGGGGCTAGCGGGAGAAGCTTCCCAGATACGCAGTATTTT. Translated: CATSGASGRSFPDTQYF.

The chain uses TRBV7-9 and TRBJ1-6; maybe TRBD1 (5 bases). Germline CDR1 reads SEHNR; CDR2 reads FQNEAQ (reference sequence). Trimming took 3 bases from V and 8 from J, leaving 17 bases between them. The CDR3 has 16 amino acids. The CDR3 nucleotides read TGTGCCAGCAGCTTGGGGCCAGGGTGGTCGGATTCACCCCTCCACTTT. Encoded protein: CASSLGPGWSDSPLHF.

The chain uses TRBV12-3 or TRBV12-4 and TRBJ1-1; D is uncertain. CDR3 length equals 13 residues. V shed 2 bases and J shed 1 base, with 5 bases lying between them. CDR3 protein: CASSLRENTEAFF. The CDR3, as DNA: TGTGCCAGCAGTTTACGCGAGAACACTGAAGCTTTCTTT.

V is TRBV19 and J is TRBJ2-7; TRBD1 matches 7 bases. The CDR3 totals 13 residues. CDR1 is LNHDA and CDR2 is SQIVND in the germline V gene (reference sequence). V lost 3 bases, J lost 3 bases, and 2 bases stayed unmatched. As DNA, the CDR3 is TGTGCCAGTAGTATTGCAGGGGGCTACGAGCAGTACTTC. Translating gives CASSIAGGYEQYF. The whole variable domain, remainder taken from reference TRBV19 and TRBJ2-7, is DGGITQSPKYLFRKEGQNVTLSCEQNLNHDAMYWYRQDPGQGLRLIYYSQIVNDFQKGDIAEGYSVSREKKESFPLTVTSAQKNPTAFYLCASSIAGGYEQYFGPGTRLTVT.

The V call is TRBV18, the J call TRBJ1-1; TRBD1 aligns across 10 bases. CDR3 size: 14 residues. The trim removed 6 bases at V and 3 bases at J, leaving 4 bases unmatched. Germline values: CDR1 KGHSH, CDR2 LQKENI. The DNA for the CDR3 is TGTGCCAGCTCCCAGGGGACAGGGGACACTGAAGCTTTCTTT. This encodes CASSQGTGDTEAFF.

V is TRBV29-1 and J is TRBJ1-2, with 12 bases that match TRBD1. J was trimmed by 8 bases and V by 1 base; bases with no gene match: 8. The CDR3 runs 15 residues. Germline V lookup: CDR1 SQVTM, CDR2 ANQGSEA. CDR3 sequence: CSVEVGTGGAGGYTF. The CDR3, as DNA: TGCAGCGTTGAAGTGGGGACAGGGGGCGCCGGGGGCTACACCTTC. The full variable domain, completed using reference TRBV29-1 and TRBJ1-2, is SAVISQKPSRDICQRGTSLTIQCQVDSQVTMMFWYRQQPGQSLTLIATANQGSEATYESGFVIDKFPISRPNLTFSTLTVSNMSPEDSSIYLCSVEVGTGGAGGYTFGSGTRLTVV.

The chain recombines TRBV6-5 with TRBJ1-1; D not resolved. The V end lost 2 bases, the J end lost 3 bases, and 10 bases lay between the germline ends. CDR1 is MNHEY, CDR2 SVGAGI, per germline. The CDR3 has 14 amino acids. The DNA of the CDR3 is TGTGCCAGCAGTTACCCTAAGGGTGACACTGAAGCTTTCTTT. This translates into CASSYPKGDTEAFF.

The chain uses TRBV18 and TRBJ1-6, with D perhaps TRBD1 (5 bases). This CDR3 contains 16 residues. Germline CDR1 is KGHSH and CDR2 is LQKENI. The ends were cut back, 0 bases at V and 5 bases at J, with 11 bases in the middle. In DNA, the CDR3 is TGTGCCAGCTCACCACCGGGAATGGGGGATAATTCACCCCTCCACTTT. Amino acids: CASSPPGMGDNSPLHF.

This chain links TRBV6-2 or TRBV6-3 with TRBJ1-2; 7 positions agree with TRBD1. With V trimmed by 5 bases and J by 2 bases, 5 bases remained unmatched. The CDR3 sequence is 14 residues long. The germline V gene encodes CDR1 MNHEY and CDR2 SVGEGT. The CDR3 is CASSHPGQNYGYTF. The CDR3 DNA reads TGTGCCAGCAGTCACCCGGGACAGAACTATGGCTACACCTTC.

In nucleotides, the CDR3 is TGTGCCAGCAGTTGGCGGAGAAGGTCACCCCTCCACTTT. The encoded protein is CASSWRRRSPLHF. The chain combines TRBV27 with TRBJ1-6, with D hard to call. The CDR3 totals 13 residues. Germline lookup yields CDR1 MNHEY and CDR2 SMNVEV (reference sequence). V gave up 4 bases and J gave up 10 bases, with 11 bases separating them.

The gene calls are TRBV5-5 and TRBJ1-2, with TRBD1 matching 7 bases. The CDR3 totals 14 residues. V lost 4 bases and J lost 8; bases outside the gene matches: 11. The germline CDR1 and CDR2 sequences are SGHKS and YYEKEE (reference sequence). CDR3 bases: TGTGCCAGCAGCCGTAGACAGGGCGAGGGGGGCTACACCTTC. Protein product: CASSRRQGEGGYTF.

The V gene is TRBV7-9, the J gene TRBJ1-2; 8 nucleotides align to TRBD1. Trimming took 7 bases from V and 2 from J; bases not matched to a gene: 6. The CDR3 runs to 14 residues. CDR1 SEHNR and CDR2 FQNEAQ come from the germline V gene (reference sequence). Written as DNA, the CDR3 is TGTGCCAGCACCCCCCAGGGGGCGAACTATGGCTACACCTTC. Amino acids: CASTPQGANYGYTF.

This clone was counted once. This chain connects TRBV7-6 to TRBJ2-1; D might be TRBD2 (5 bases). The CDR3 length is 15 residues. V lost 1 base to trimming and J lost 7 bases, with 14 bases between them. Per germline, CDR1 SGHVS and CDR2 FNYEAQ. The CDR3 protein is CASSLGPASSNEQFF. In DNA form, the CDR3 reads TGTGCCAGCAGCTTAGGACCGGCTAGCAGTAATGAGCAGTTCTTC.

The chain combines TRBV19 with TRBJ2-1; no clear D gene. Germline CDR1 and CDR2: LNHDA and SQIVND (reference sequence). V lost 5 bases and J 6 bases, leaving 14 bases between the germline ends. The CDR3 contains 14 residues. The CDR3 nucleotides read TGTGCCAGTAGTCCCGCTGGATGGGGCAATGAGCAGTTCTTC. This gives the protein CASSPAGWGNEQFF. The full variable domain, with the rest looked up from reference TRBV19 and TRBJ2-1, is DGGITQSPKYLFRKEGQNVTLSCEQNLNHDAMYWYRQDPGQGLRLIYYSQIVNDFQKGDIAEGYSVSREKKESFPLTVTSAQKNPTAFYLCASSPAGWGNEQFFGPGTRLTVL.

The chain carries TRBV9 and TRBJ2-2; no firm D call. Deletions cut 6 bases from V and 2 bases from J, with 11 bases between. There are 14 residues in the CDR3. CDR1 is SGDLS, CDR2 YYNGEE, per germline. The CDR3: CASNRGPNTGELFF. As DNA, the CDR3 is TGTGCCAGCAACCGCGGTCCCAACACCGGGGAGCTGTTTTTT.

In DNA, the CDR3 is TGCGCCAGCAGGAACAGCGATGAGCAGTTCTTC. It specifies CASRNSDEQFF. The chain has TRBV4-1 and TRBJ2-1; D ambiguous. CDR1 MGHRA and CDR2 YSYEKL come from the germline V gene. Trimming removed 6 bases at V and 8 bases at J, with 8 bases between. The CDR3 sequence is 11 residues long.

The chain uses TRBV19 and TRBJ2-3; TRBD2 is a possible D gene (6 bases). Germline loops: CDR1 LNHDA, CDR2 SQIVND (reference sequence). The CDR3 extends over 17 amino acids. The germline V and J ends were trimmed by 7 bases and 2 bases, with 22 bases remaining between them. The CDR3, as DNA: TGTGCCAGTAAAGGTTCGGCGGGAACCTCCCTCACAGATACGCAGTATTTT. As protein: CASKGSAGTSLTDTQYF. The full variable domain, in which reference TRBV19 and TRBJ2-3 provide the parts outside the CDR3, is DGGITQSPKYLFRKEGQNVTLSCEQNLNHDAMYWYRQDPGQGLRLIYYSQIVNDFQKGDIAEGYSVSREKKESFPLTVTSAQKNPTAFYLCASKGSAGTSLTDTQYFGPGTRLTVL.

CDR3 loop: CATSDSGTSGYNEQFF. Written as DNA, the CDR3 is TGTGCCACCAGTGATTCCGGGACTAGCGGCTACAATGAGCAGTTCTTC. The chain couples TRBV24-1 to TRBJ2-1; TRBD2 agrees at 11 bases. In germline, CDR1 is KGHDR, CDR2 SFDVKD. There are 16 residues in the CDR3. The V segment lost 2 bases and the J segment 3 bases; nucleotides outside the gene matches: 2.

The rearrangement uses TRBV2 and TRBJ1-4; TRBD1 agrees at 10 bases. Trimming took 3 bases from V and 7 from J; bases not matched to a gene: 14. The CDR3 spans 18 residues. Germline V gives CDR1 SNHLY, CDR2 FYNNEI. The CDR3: CASSENPILGQGFEKLFF. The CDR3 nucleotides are TGTGCCAGCAGTGAGAATCCCATTCTGGGACAGGGGTTTGAAAAACTGTTTTTT.

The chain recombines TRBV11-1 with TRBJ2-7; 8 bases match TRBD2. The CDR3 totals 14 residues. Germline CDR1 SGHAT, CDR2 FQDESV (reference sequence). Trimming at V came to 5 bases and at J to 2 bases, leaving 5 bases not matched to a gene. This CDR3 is CASSRTSRAYEQYF. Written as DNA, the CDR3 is TGTGCCAGCAGCCGGACTAGCAGGGCCTACGAGCAGTACTTC.

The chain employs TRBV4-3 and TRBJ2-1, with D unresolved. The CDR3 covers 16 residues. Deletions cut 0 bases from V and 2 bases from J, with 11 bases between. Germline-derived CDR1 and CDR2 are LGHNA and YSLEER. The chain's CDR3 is CASSQDRLITYNEQFF. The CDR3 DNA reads TGCGCCAGCAGCCAAGATCGCCTTATTACCTACAATGAGCAGTTCTTC.

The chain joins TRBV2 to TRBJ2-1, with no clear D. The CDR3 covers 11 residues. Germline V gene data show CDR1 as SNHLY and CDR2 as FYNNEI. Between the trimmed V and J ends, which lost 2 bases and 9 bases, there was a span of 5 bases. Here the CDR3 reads CASSEQIEQFF. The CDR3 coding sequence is TGTGCCAGCAGTGAACAGATTGAGCAGTTCTTC.

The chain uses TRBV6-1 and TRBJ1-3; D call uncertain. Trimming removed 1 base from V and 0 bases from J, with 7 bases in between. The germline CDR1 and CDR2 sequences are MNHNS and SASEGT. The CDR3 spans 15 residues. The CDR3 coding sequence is TGTGCCAGCAGTGAAGTCGACGTCTCTGGAAACACCATATATTTT. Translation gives CASSEVDVSGNTIYF.

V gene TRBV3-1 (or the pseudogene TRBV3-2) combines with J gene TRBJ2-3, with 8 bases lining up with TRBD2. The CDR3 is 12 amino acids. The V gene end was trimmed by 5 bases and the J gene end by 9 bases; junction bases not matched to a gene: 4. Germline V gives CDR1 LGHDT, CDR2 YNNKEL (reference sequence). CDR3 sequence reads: CASSSLAGTQYF. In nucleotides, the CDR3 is TGTGCCAGCAGCTCCTTAGCGGGGACGCAGTATTTT.

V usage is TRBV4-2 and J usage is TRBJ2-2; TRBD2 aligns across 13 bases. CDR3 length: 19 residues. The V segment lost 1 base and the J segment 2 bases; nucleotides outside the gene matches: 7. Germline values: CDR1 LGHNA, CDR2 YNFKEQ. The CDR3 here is CASSQAPSGLAGNTGELFF. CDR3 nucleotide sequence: TGTGCCAGCAGCCAAGCTCCGTCGGGACTAGCGGGAAACACCGGGGAGCTGTTTTTT.

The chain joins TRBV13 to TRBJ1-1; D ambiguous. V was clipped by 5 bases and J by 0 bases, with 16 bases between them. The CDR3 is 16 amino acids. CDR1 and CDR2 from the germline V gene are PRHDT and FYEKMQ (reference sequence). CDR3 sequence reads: CASSPGLYAMNTEAFF. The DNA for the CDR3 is TGTGCCAGCAGCCCGGGCCTTTATGCCATGAACACTGAAGCTTTCTTT.

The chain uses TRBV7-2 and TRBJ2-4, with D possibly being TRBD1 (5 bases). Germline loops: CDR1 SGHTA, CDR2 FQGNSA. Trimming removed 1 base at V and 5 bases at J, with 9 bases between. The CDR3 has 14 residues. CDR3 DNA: TGTGCCAGCAGCTTAGGGGGCCGTGAAAACATTCAGTACTTC. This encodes CASSLGGRENIQYF.

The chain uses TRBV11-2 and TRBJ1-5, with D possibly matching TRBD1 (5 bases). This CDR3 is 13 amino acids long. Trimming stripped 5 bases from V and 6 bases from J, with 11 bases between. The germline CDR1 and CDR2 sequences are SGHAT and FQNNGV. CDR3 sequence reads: CASSVDSTQPQHF. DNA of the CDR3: TGTGCCAGCAGCGTCGACAGTACTCAGCCCCAGCATTTT.

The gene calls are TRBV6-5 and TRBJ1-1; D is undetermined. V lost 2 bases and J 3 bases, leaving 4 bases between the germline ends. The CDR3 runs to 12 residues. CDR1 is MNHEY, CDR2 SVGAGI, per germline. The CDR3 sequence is CASSYPDTEAFF. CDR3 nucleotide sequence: TGTGCCAGCAGTTACCCGGACACTGAAGCTTTCTTT.